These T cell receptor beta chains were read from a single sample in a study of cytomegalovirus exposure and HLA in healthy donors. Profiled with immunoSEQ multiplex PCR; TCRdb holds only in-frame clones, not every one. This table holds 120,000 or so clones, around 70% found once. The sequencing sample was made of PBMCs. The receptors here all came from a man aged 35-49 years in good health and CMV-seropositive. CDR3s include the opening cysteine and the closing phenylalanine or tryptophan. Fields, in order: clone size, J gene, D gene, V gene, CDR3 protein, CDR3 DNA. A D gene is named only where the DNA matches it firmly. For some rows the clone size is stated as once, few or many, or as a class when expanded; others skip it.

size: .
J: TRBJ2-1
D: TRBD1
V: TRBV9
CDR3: CASSVAGQGAVNEQFF
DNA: TGTGCCAGCAGCGTAGCGGGGCAGGGGGCCGTCAATGAGCAGTTCTTC

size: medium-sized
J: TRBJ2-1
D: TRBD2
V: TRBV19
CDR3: CASTLSGSAYNEQFF
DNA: TGTGCCAGTACCCTGAGCGGGAGCGCCTACAATGAGCAGTTCTTC

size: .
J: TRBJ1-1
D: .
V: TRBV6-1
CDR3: CASSGDFPYEAFF
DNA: TGTGCCAGCAGTGGGGACTTCCCGTATGAAGCTTTCTTT

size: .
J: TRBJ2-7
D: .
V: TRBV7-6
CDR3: CASSLGHLYEQYF
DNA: TGTGCCAGCAGTTTGGGGCACCTCTACGAGCAGTACTTC

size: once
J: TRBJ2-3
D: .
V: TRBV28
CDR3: CASSSPLGLTDTQYF
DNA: TGTGCCAGCAGTTCTCCACTGGGACTTACAGATACGCAGTATTTT

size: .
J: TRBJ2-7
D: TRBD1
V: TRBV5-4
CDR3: CASSSQGQGPSLRYEQYF
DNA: TGTGCCAGCAGCTCGCAAGGACAGGGGCCGTCGCTTCGGTACGAGCAGTACTTC

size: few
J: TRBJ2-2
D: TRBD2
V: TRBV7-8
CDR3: CASSLMGGFTGELFF
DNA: TGTGCCAGCAGCTTGATGGGGGGGTTTACCGGGGAGCTGTTTTTT

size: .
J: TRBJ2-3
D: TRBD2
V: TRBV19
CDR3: CASSIARLAFSNTDTQYF
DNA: TGTGCCAGTAGTATAGCGCGACTAGCGTTTTCTAACACAGATACGCAGTATTTT

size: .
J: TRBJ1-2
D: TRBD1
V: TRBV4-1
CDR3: CASSQDPSGGFGYTF
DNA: TGCGCCAGCAGCCAAGATCCCTCAGGGGGCTTTGGCTACACCTTC

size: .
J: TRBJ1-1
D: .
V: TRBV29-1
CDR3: CSVENRVNTEAFF
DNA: TGCAGCGTTGAAAACAGGGTGAACACTGAAGCTTTCTTT

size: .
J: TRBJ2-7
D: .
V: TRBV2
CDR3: CASRDTGIYEQYF
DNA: TGTGCCAGCAGGGATACAGGGATCTACGAGCAGTACTTC

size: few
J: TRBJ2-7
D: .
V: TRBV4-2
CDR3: CASSYRIASGVSEQYF
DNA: TGTGCCAGCAGCTACCGAATTGCCTCAGGGGTAAGCGAGCAGTACTTC

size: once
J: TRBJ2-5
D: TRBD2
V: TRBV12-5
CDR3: CASGVQPRGGRVETQYF
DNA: TGTGCTAGTGGTGTCCAACCTCGCGGGGGGCGGGTAGAGACCCAGTACTTC

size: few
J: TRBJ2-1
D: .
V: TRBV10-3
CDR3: CAINRGTSYNEQFF
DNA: TGTGCCATCAATCGGGGAACCTCCTACAATGAGCAGTTCTTC

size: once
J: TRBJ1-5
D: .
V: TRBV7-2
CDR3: CASSPRRDQPQHF
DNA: TGTGCCAGCAGCCCCCGCAGGGATCAGCCCCAGCATTTT

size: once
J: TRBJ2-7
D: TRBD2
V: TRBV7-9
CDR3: CASNPTGLAGGTYF
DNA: TGTGCCAGCAATCCCACGGGGCTAGCGGGAGGAACGTACTTC

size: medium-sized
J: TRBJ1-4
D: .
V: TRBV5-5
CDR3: CASSASERGGGNEKLFF
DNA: TGTGCCAGCAGCGCCTCCGAACGGGGCGGGGGTAATGAAAAACTGTTTTTT

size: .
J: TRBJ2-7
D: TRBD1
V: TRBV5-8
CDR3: CASIGQGDYEQYF
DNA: TGTGCCAGCATCGGACAGGGGGACTACGAGCAGTACTTC

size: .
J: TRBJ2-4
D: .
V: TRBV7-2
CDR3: CASSFRGRENIQYF
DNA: TGTGCCAGCAGCTTCCGTGGCAGGGAAAACATTCAGTACTTC

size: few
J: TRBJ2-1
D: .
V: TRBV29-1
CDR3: CSVGADNEQFF
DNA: TGCAGCGTTGGGGCAGACAATGAGCAGTTCTTC

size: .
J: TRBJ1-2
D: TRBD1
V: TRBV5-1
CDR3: CASSFEGASPYGYTF
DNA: TGCGCCAGCAGCTTCGAGGGGGCCTCACCGTATGGCTACACCTTC

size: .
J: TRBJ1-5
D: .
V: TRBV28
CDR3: CASSLPGEGQPQHF
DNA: TGTGCCAGCAGTTTACCGGGGGAGGGTCAGCCCCAGCATTTT

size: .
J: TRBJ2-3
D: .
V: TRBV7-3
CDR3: CASSLLSSTDTQYF
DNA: TGTGCCAGCAGCTTACTTTCTAGCACAGATACGCAGTATTTT

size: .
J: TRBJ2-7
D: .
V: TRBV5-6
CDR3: CASSFVGGAGEQYF
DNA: TGTGCCAGCAGCTTCGTAGGAGGCGCTGGGGAGCAGTACTTC

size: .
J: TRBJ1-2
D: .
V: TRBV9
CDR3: CASSGPGYTF
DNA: TGTGCCAGCAGTGGCCCTGGCTACACCTTC

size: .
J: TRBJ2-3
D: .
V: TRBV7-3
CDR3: CASSWTGESTDTQYF
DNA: TGTGCCAGCAGCTGGACGGGGGAAAGCACAGATACGCAGTATTTT

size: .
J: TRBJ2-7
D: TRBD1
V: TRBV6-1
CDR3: CASSVDRGPYEQYF
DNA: TGTGCCAGCAGTGTCGACAGGGGGCCCTACGAGCAGTACTTC

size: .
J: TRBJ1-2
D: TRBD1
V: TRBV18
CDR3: CASSPRQGTNYGYTF
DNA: TGTGCCAGCTCTCCTCGACAGGGAACTAACTATGGCTACACCTTC

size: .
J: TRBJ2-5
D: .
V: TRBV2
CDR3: CASSARERQPKTQYF
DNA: TGTGCCAGCAGCGCACGGGAGCGGCAGCCCAAGACCCAGTACTTC

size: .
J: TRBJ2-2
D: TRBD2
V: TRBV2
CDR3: CASSGLAGATGELFF
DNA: TGTGCCAGCAGTGGACTAGCGGGGGCCACCGGGGAGCTGTTTTTT

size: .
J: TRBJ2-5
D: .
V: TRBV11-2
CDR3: CASSFLSWAKETQYF
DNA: TGTGCCAGCAGCTTTTTGAGTTGGGCAAAAGAGACCCAGTACTTC

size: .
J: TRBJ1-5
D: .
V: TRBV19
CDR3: CASSIDQARNQPQHF
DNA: TGTGCCAGTAGTATAGATCAAGCGAGAAATCAGCCCCAGCATTTT

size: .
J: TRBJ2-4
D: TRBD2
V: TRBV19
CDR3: CASSPGLAGQAKNIQYF
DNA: TGTGCCAGTAGCCCGGGACTAGCGGGGCAAGCCAAAAACATTCAGTACTTC

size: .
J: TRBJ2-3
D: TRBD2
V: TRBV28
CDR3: CASKSGISTDTQYF
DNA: TGTGCCAGCAAAAGCGGGATTAGCACAGATACGCAGTATTTT

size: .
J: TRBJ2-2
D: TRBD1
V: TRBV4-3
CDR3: CASSHDRAGTGELFF
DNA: TGCGCCAGCAGCCACGACAGGGCGGGCACCGGGGAGCTGTTTTTT

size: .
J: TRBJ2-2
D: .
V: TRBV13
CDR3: CASSLGRTPTGELFF
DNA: TGTGCCAGCAGCTTAGGCAGGACTCCAACCGGGGAGCTGTTTTTT

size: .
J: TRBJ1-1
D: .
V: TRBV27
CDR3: CASSSRGGGEAFF
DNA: TGTGCCAGCAGTTCCCGTGGGGGGGGTGAAGCTTTCTTT

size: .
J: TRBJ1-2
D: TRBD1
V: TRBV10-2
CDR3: CASRDRGPNYGYTF
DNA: TGCGCCAGCAGGGACAGGGGCCCTAACTATGGCTACACCTTC

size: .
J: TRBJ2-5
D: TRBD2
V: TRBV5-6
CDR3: CASSLANSGRSETQYF
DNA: TGTGCCAGCAGCTTGGCTAATAGCGGGAGATCAGAGACCCAGTACTTC

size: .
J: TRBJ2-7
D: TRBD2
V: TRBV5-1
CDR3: CASSLVRLAVPYEQYF
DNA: TGCGCCAGCAGCTTGGTCCGACTAGCGGTTCCCTACGAGCAGTACTTC

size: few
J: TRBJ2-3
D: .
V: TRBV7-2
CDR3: CASTPRGQGGTDTQYF
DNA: TGTGCCAGCACCCCCCGGGGGCAGGGGGGCACAGATACGCAGTATTTT

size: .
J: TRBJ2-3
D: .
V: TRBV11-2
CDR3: CASSLDRAPDTQYF
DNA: TGTGCCAGCAGCTTAGATAGAGCGCCAGATACGCAGTATTTT

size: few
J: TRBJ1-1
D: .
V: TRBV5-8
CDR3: CASSVFPVGGRTEAFF
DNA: TGTGCCAGCAGCGTGTTCCCGGTTGGAGGGAGGACTGAAGCTTTCTTT

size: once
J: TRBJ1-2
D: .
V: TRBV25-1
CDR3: CASSPKSRISYGYTF
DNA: TGTGCCAGCAGTCCCAAGAGCCGTATAAGTTATGGCTACACCTTC

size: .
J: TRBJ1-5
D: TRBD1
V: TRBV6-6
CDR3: CASSYKGQGWRPQHF
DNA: TGTGCCAGCAGTTACAAAGGACAGGGGTGGCGGCCCCAGCATTTT